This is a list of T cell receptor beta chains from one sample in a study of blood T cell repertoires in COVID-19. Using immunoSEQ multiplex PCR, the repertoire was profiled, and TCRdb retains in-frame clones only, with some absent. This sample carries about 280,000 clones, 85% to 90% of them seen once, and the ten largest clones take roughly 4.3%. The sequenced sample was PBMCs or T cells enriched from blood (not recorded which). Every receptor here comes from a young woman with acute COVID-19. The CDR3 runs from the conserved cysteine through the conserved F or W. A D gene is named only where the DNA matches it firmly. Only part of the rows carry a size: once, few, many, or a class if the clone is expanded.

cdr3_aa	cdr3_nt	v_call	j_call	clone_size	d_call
CASSDTYEQYF	TGCGCCAGCAGCGACACCTACGAGCAGTACTTC	TRBV5-1	TRBJ2-7	.	.
CASSWRRTDTQYF	TGTGCCAGCAGTTGGAGGCGAACAGATACGCAGTATTTT	TRBV5-6	TRBJ2-3	.	.
CASSINTGGVKKRVGNTIYF	TGTGCCAGTAGTATTAATACAGGGGGCGTTAAGAAGAGAGTTGGAAACACCATATATTTT	TRBV19	TRBJ1-3	.	TRBD1
CASSLAENTEAFF	TGTGCCAGCAGTTTAGCAGAGAACACTGAAGCTTTCTTT	TRBV27	TRBJ1-1	.	.
CASSSSGAYYNEQFF	TGTGCCAGCAGCTCTTCAGGGGCCTACTACAATGAGCAGTTCTTC	TRBV11-2	TRBJ2-1	.	.
CASSFTLRDRGERYSYNEQFF	TGTGCCAGCAGTTTTACCCTCCGGGACAGGGGAGAGCGGTACTCCTACAATGAGCAGTTCTTC	TRBV27	TRBJ2-1	.	TRBD1
CASSLDTSDTGELFF	TGTGCCAGCAGCCTCGACACTAGCGACACCGGGGAGCTGTTTTTT	TRBV11-2	TRBJ2-2	.	TRBD2
CATRGTGTNSPLHF	TGTGCCACTCGCGGGACAGGGACTAATTCACCCCTCCACTTT	TRBV19	TRBJ1-6	.	TRBD1
CASGGGSGSADTQYF	TGTGCCAGCGGGGGGGGTAGCGGGAGTGCAGATACGCAGTATTTT	TRBV27	TRBJ2-3	.	TRBD2
CASSIGLGGYEQYF	TGTGCCAGTAGTATCGGACTGGGGGGCTACGAGCAGTACTTC	TRBV19	TRBJ2-7	.	.
CAWSTDRVAGEGDTQYF	TGTGCCTGGAGTACCGACCGGGTAGCGGGAGAAGGGGATACGCAGTATTTT	TRBV30	TRBJ2-3	once	TRBD2
CASSLPGQANTEAFF	TGCGCCAGCAGCCTCCCGGGACAGGCTAACACTGAAGCTTTCTTT	TRBV4-1	TRBJ1-1	once	TRBD1
CASGLVGSGGYTF	TGTGCTAGTGGTTTGGTTGGGTCGGGAGGCTACACCTTC	TRBV12-5	TRBJ1-2	.	.
CASSRNTLLVTDTQYF	TGCGCCAGCAGTCGGAACACTCTTCTAGTCACAGATACGCAGTATTTT	TRBV10-2	TRBJ2-3	.	.
CASSSGQGGFGGYTF	TGTGCCAGCAGTTCGGGACAGGGCGGATTTGGAGGCTACACCTTC	TRBV6-5	TRBJ1-2	.	TRBD1
CASSSGIGTVTDTQYF	TGTGCCAGCAGTTCCGGGATCGGGACAGTCACAGATACGCAGTATTTT	TRBV6-5	TRBJ2-3	.	TRBD1
CASRTGTANYEQYF	TGCGCCAGCAGGACCGGGACAGCGAATTACGAGCAGTACTTC	TRBV5-1	TRBJ2-7	once	TRBD1
CSPRGNEQFF	TGCAGTCCCCGGGGCAATGAGCAGTTCTTC	TRBV20-1	TRBJ2-1	.	.
CASSVGVGGETQYF	TGTGCCAGCAGCGTAGGGGTCGGAGGGGAGACCCAGTACTTC	TRBV9	TRBJ2-5	.	.
CATSHSPGQGAETQYF	TGTGCCACCAGTCACTCCCCGGGACAGGGGGCCGAGACCCAGTACTTC	TRBV24-1	TRBJ2-5	.	TRBD1
CASSSLTSGATDTQYF	TGTGCCAGCAGCTCCCTAACTAGCGGTGCAACAGATACGCAGTATTTT	TRBV7-2	TRBJ2-3	.	TRBD2
CASSTDRITDTQYF	TGTGCCAGTAGTACCGACAGGATCACAGATACGCAGTATTTT	TRBV19	TRBJ2-3	.	.
CASSPDRAENTEAFF	TGTGCCAGCAGTCCAGACAGGGCGGAGAACACTGAAGCTTTCTTT	TRBV5-4	TRBJ1-1	.	TRBD1
CASSTRQGAYNEQFF	TGTGCCAGCAGCACGCGACAGGGGGCCTACAATGAGCAGTTCTTC	TRBV9	TRBJ2-1	once	TRBD1
CASSHAGNEQFF	TGTGCCAGCAGCCATGCGGGCAATGAGCAGTTCTTC	TRBV12-3/TRBV12-4	TRBJ2-1	.	.
CATSRVGTGTTRVSSYEQYF	TGTGCCACCAGCAGAGTGGGGACCGGGACTACTAGAGTGAGCTCCTACGAGCAGTACTTC	TRBV15	TRBJ2-7	.	TRBD2
CASSLTGGPSYEQYF	TGTGCCAGCAGCCTAACAGGGGGTCCGTCCTACGAGCAGTACTTC	TRBV27	TRBJ2-7	once	TRBD1
CASSQGSWTQEKLFF	TGTGCCAGCAGCCAAGGGAGTTGGACTCAGGAAAAACTGTTTTTT	TRBV7-9	TRBJ1-4	.	.
CASRGLRVEAFF	TGTGCCAGCAGGGGACTCCGGGTAGAAGCTTTCTTT	TRBV28	TRBJ1-1	.	.
CASRSTTSNEQFF	TGTGCCAGCAGGTCCACGACAAGCAATGAGCAGTTCTTC	TRBV6-5	TRBJ2-1	once	.
CASSQYYGTGAIYEQYF	TGTGCCAGCAGCCAATATTACGGGACAGGGGCTATTTACGAGCAGTACTTC	TRBV14	TRBJ2-7	once	TRBD1
CASSPGLAGGEQYF	TGCGCCAGCAGCCCAGGCCTAGCGGGAGGTGAGCAGTACTTC	TRBV4-1	TRBJ2-7	.	TRBD2
CASTETGGEAFF	TGTGCCAGCACCGAAACCGGGGGAGAAGCTTTCTTT	TRBV6-5	TRBJ1-1	.	.
CASSLGGRGVYNEQFF	TGTGCCAGCAGCTTAGGTGGCAGGGGAGTCTACAATGAGCAGTTCTTC	TRBV7-8	TRBJ2-1	.	.
CASSEALTFSNSPLHF	TGTGCCAGCAGTGAAGCCCTGACATTTTCTAATTCACCCCTCCACTTT	TRBV2	TRBJ1-6	.	.
CASSHISDQPQHF	TGCGCCAGCAGCCATATCAGTGATCAGCCCCAGCATTTT	TRBV4-1	TRBJ1-5	.	.
CAGGQGARYDQPQHF	TGTGCCGGGGGACAGGGGGCGCGGTATGATCAGCCCCAGCATTTT	TRBV6-5	TRBJ1-5	.	TRBD1
CASSQGATGELFF	TGTGCCAGCAGCCAGGGGGCCACCGGGGAGCTGTTTTTT	TRBV3-1/TRBV3-2	TRBJ2-2	.	.
CASSLGSSGMAEQFF	TGTGCCAGCAGCTTAGGTTCCAGCGGGATGGCTGAGCAGTTCTTC	TRBV7-9	TRBJ2-1	once	TRBD2
CASHRGEASSYNSPLHF	TGCGCCAGTCACAGGGGTGAGGCGAGCTCCTATAATTCACCCCTCCACTTT	TRBV5-1	TRBJ1-6	.	TRBD1
CASSEAQGSNYEQYF	TGTGCCAGCAGTGAAGCGCAGGGGTCAAATTACGAGCAGTACTTC	TRBV6-1	TRBJ2-7	.	.
CASSYGTGSNQPQHF	TGTGCCAGCAGTTACGGGACAGGGAGCAATCAGCCCCAGCATTTT	TRBV6-5	TRBJ1-5	.	TRBD1
CASSPGTGGIDTQYF	TGTGCCAGCAGCCCAGGGACAGGGGGCATAGATACGCAGTATTTT	TRBV7-9	TRBJ2-3	.	TRBD1
CAISETGDYGYTF	TGTGCCATCAGTGAGACAGGGGATTATGGCTACACCTTC	TRBV10-3	TRBJ1-2	once	TRBD1
CAISQDYKGSFEQYF	TGTGCCATCAGTCAAGACTACAAAGGGAGTTTCGAGCAGTACTTC	TRBV10-3	TRBJ2-7	.	.
CASSLGQGSNEQFF	TGCGCCAGCAGCTTGGGACAGGGTAGCAATGAGCAGTTCTTC	TRBV5-1	TRBJ2-1	.	TRBD1
CASSKEVGGAGFSGSNQPQHF	TGTGCCAGCAGCAAAGAAGTAGGCGGGGCTGGTTTTTCGGGGAGCAATCAGCCCCAGCATTTT	TRBV21-1	TRBJ1-5	.	.
CASSPASETQYF	TGTGCCAGCAGCCCAGCGTCGGAGACCCAGTACTTC	TRBV7-2	TRBJ2-5	.	.
CASSPSDRDGSEAFF	TGTGCCAGCAGTCCCTCGGACAGGGACGGGTCTGAAGCTTTCTTT	TRBV28	TRBJ1-1	.	TRBD1
CASSFSGSTDTQYF	TGTGCCAGCAGCTTCAGCGGGAGCACAGATACGCAGTATTTT	TRBV7-2	TRBJ2-3	.	.
CASSDRVSGNTIYF	TGTGCCAGCAGTGACAGGGTATCTGGAAACACCATATATTTT	TRBV6-1	TRBJ1-3	.	.
CASSLASAPGETQYF	TGCGCCAGCAGCTTGGCTAGCGCCCCGGGGGAGACCCAGTACTTC	TRBV5-1	TRBJ2-5	few	.
CASSVGDSGTEAFF	TGTGCCAGCAGCGTAGGGGACAGTGGGACTGAAGCTTTCTTT	TRBV9	TRBJ1-1	once	TRBD1
CASSPIPGEISTHEQYF	TGTGCCAGCAGCCCGATACCAGGGGAGATTAGCACCCACGAGCAGTACTTC	TRBV11-2	TRBJ2-7	.	.